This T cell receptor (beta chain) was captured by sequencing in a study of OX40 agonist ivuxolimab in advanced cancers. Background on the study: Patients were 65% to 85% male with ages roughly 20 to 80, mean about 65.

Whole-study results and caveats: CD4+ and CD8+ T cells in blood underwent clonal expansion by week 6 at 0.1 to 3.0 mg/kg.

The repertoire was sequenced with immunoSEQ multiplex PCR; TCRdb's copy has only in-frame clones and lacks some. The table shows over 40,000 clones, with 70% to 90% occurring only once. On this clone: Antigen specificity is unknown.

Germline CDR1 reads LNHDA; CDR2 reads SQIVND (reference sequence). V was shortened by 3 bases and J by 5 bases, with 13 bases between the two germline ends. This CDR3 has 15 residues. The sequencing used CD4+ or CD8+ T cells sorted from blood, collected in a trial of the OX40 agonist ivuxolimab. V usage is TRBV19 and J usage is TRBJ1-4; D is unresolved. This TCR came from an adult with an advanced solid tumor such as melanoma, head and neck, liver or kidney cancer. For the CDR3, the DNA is TGTGCCAGTAGTATTCCGGGATTTACGAATGAAAAACTGTTTTTT. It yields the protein CASSIPGFTNEKLFF.